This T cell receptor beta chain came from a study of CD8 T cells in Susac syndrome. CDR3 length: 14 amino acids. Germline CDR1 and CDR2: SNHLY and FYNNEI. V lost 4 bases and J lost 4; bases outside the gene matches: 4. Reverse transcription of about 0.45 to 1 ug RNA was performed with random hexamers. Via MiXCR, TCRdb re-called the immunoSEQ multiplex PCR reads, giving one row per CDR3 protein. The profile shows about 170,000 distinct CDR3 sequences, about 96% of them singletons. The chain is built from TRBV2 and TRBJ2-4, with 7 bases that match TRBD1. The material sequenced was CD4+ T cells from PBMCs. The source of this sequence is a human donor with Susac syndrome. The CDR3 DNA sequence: TGTGCCAGCAGTGCCCAGGGGGTAAAAAACATTCAGTACTTC. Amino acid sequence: CASSAQGVKNIQYF.